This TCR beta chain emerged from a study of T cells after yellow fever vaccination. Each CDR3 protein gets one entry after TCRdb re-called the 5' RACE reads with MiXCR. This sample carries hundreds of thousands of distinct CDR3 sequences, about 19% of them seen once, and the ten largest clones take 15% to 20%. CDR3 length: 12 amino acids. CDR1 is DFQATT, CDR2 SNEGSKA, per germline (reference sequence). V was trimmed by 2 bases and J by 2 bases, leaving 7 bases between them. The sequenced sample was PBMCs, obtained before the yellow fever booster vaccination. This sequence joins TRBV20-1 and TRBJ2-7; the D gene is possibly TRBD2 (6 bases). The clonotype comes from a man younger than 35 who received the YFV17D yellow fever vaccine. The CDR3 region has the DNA TGCAGTGCTAGATGGGGGGCCTACGAGCAGTACTTC. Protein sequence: CSARWGAYEQYF.